Described below is a single T cell receptor beta chain sequence and its context. Assay: immunoSEQ multiplex PCR; the TCRdb copy retains only in-frame clones and omits some. The sample yields fewer than 25,000 clones, 75% to 85% seen once. This entry comes from a study of OX40 agonist ivuxolimab in advanced cancers. Study as a whole: Cancers in dose escalation were hepatocellular, melanoma, renal cell and head and neck. Of mixed ages from about 20 to 80 and averaging 60 years, the group was almost 85% male.

The V and J ends lost 0 bases and 7 bases respectively, with 7 bases between them. This CDR3 has 13 amino acids. The germline CDR1 and CDR2 sequences are SGHNT and YYREEE (reference sequence). The chain is built from TRBV5-4 and TRBJ1-4; no clear D. This TCR came from an adult with an advanced solid tumor such as melanoma, head and neck, liver or kidney cancer. Material: CD4+ or CD8+ T cells sorted from blood, obtained in a trial of the OX40 agonist ivuxolimab. DNA for the CDR3: TGTGCCAGCAGCTTGGAGAGTGGTGAAAAACTGTTTTTT. Translation: CASSLESGEKLFF.